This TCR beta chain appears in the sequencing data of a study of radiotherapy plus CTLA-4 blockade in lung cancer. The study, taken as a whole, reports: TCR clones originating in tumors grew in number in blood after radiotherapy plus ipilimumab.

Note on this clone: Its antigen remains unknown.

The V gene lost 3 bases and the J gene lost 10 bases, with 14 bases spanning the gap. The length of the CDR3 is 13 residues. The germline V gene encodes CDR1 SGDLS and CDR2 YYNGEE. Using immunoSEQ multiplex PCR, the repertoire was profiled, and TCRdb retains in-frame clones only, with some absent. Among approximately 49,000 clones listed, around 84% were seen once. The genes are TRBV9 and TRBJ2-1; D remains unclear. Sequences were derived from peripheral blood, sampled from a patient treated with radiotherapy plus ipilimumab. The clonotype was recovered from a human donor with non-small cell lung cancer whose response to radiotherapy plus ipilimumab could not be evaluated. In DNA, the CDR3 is TGTGCCAGCAGCGCCCCGGCTAGGATCGAGCAGTTCTTC. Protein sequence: CASSAPARIEQFF.